The sequence of this TCR beta chain was determined in a study of T cell responses to AZD1222 COVID-19 vaccine. Method: immunoSEQ multiplex PCR; TCRdb's copy keeps in-frame clones and lacks some. Of roughly 260,000 clones in the sample, approximately 93% were seen once. The J segment lost 2 bases and the V segment lost 1 base, leaving 0 bases of the junction unmatched. The CDR3 is made up of 15 amino acids. Germline V gene lookup returns CDR1 SNHLY and CDR2 FYNNEI. This material consisted of peripheral blood, taken on day 0 of AZD1222 vaccination. This TCR was recovered from an adult in good health. This chain connects TRBV2 to TRBJ1-5; 9 bases match TRBD1. CDR3 coding DNA: TGTGCCAGCAGTGAAGGGACAGGGGGCAATCAGCCCCAGCATTTT. Its protein is CASSEGTGGNQPQHF. Complete variable domain (other parts from reference TRBV2 and TRBJ1-5): EPEVTQTPSHQVTQMGQEVILRCVPISNHLYFYWYRQILGQKVEFLVSFYNNEISEKSEIFDDQFSVERPDGSNFTLKIRSTKLEDSAMYFCASSEGTGGNQPQHFGDGTRLSIL.